The T cell receptor (beta chain) described here comes from a study of Graves' ophthalmopathy and Graves' hyperthyroidism. Study-level points and caveats: Between ophthalmopathy and stable hyperthyroidism, a 13-signature model drew a separation with about 85% sensitivity and around 80% specificity.

PBMCs had their origin in fresh peripheral blood (roughly 9.3 ml). The sequenced template was RNA, covering the TCR beta CDR3 region. A first-round RT-PCR used HTBI primers, followed by a second-round multiplex PCR. TCRdb re-derived calls from the multiplex PCR reads in MiXCR, one entry per CDR3 protein. The table includes hundreds of thousands of distinct CDR3 sequences, approximately 21% detected once. Germline lookup yields CDR1 SGHRS and CDR2 YFSETQ. CDR3 size: 11 residues. By sample fraction, this clonotype is medium-sized. Its antigen is not identified. Compared with germline, one end of the junction differs, possibly owing to a read error.

This TCR derives from a woman between 18 and 29 years old with stable Graves' hyperthyroidism. Sample: peripheral blood. The chain employs TRBV5-1 and TRBJ2-5; D remains ambiguous. The CDR3 is CASSLEETQYF. In DNA, the CDR3 is TGTGCCAGCAGTTTAGAAGAGACCCAGTACTTC.